A single sample gave rise to the 26 T cell receptor beta chains below, sequenced in a study of T cell changes during pregnancy in multiple sclerosis. The table came from immunoSEQ multiplex PCR; TCRdb's copy has only in-frame clones and leaves some out. The profile shows around 110,000 clones, around 90% of them singletons. Sequencing used peripheral blood, obtained after pregnancy. Receptor source: a female donor with multiple sclerosis, enrolled in a pregnancy study.

The V call is TRBV5-6, the J call TRBJ2-2; possible D gene TRBD2, 6 bases. V was pared by 3 bases and J by 0 bases, with 9 bases between. This CDR3 has 15 amino acids. The germline V gene has CDR1 SGHDT and CDR2 YYEEEE. In nucleotides, the CDR3 is TGTGCCAGCAGCTGGGCGGGGTCGAACACCGGGGAGCTGTTTTTT. It translates to CASSWAGSNTGELFF.

The chain joins TRBV6-4 to TRBJ2-3, with D possibly TRBD1 on 6 matching bases. The V gene lost 0 bases and the J gene lost 1 base, with 11 bases spanning the gap. The CDR3 runs 16 residues. The germline V gene encodes CDR1 MRHNA and CDR2 SNTAGT. CDR3 nucleotide sequence: TGTGCCAGCAGTGACTCGAGGGCAGGGGGCACAGATACGCAGTATTTT. It codes for CASSDSRAGGTDTQYF.

J is TRBJ2-5 and V is TRBV5-4; TRBD2 might be the D (5 bases). The CDR3 length is 14 residues. Per germline, CDR1 SGHNT and CDR2 YYREEE (reference sequence). Between the trimmed V and J ends, which lost 4 bases and 6 bases, there was a span of 16 bases. The CDR3 DNA reads as TGTGCCAGCAGCCGAGAGGGCGGCACGAAGACCCAGTACTTC. Translation: CASSREGGTKTQYF.

The J gene is TRBJ2-5, the V gene TRBV5-1, with 7 bases that match TRBD2. Trimming removed 0 bases from V and 6 bases from J; junction bases left unmatched: 8. This CDR3 spans 15 amino acids. Germline V gene data show CDR1 as SGHRS and CDR2 as YFSETQ. As DNA, the CDR3 is TGCGCCAGCAGCTTGGATGCGGGAGTTAGGAAGACCCAGTACTTC. It specifies CASSLDAGVRKTQYF.

The gene calls are TRBV28 and TRBJ1-5; TRBD1 matches 8 bases. Germline V gives CDR1 MDHEN, CDR2 SYDVKM. The V gene end was trimmed by 5 bases and the J gene end by 2 bases; junction bases not matched to a gene: 11. The length of the CDR3 is 17 residues. The CDR3 sequence is CASSPRTGISRNQPQHF. The CDR3 region has the DNA TGTGCCAGCAGTCCCAGGACAGGGATTAGTCGCAATCAGCCCCAGCATTTT.

This rearrangement joins TRBV7-2 to TRBJ1-2, with 9 bases identical to TRBD1. The ends lost 5 bases at V and 3 bases at J; junction bases unmatched: 13. The CDR3 spans 17 residues. Germline CDR1 reads SGHTA; CDR2 reads FQGNSA. The CDR3 DNA reads TGTGCCAGCAGCGCACTTAGAGACAGGGACAGGGACTATGGCTACACCTTC. The encoded protein is CASSALRDRDRDYGYTF.

The chain recombines TRBV9 with TRBJ2-2, with 16 nucleotides matching TRBD2. Germline CDR1 reads SGDLS; CDR2 reads YYNGEE. J lost 5 bases, V lost 2 bases, and 12 bases had no gene match. This CDR3 has 20 residues. The CDR3 sequence: CASSVTLPGLAGGRTGELFF. In DNA, the CDR3 is TGTGCCAGCAGCGTCACCTTACCGGGACTAGCGGGGGGGAGAACCGGGGAGCTGTTTTTT.

This chain connects TRBV6-1 to TRBJ2-2; TRBD2 is a possible D gene (6 bases). Germline CDR1 is MNHNS and CDR2 is SASEGT. The V end lost 7 bases, the J end lost 6 bases, and 12 bases lay between the germline ends. CDR3 length: 13 residues. The chain's CDR3 is CASMGREAGELFF. CDR3 coding DNA: TGTGCCAGCATGGGCAGGGAGGCCGGGGAGCTGTTTTTT.

The V gene is TRBV5-1, the J gene TRBJ2-7; possible D gene TRBD2, 6 bases. This CDR3 has 13 residues. V was trimmed by 2 bases and J by 6 bases, leaving 12 bases between them. Germline CDR1 reads SGHRS; CDR2 reads YFSETQ. The CDR3 sequence is CASSLDGSLEQYF. The CDR3 DNA reads as TGCGCCAGCAGCTTAGACGGGAGTCTCGAGCAGTACTTC.

The chain is built from TRBV7-2 and TRBJ2-1; D remains ambiguous. The CDR3 covers 13 residues. CDR1 is SGHTA and CDR2 is FQGNSA in the germline V gene. The ends were cut back, 0 bases at V and 5 bases at J, with 5 bases in the middle. Written as DNA, the CDR3 is TGTGCCAGCAGCTTAGCTCCCAACAATGAGCAGTTCTTC. The encoded protein is CASSLAPNNEQFF.

The CDR3: CASSLSGDEAFF. The CDR3 DNA is TGTGCCAGCAGTTTATCAGGTGATGAAGCTTTCTTT. The chain employs TRBV25-1 and TRBJ1-1; D not certain. In germline, CDR1 is MGHDK, CDR2 SYGVNS. The CDR3 has 12 amino acids. V was trimmed by 5 bases and J by 7 bases, leaving 11 bases between them. The full variable domain, with the rest looked up from reference TRBV25-1 and TRBJ1-1, is EADIYQTPRYLVIGTGKKITLECSQTMGHDKMYWYQQDPGMELHLIHYSYGVNSTEKGDLSSESTVSRIRTEHFPLTLESARPSHTSQYLCASSLSGDEAFFGQGTRLTVV.

The gene calls are TRBV5-1 and TRBJ1-3, with 7 bases matching TRBD1. J gave up 4 bases and V 5 bases, and 9 bases lay outside the gene matches. This CDR3 is 15 amino acids long. Germline V CDR1 and CDR2: SGHRS, YFSETQ. This CDR3 is CASSPTGLGGNTIYF. The CDR3 region has the DNA TGCGCCAGCAGTCCGACAGGGCTGGGAGGAAACACCATATATTTT.

The chain employs TRBV5-8 and TRBJ1-2, with TRBD1 matching 7 bases. The V gene end was trimmed by 2 bases and the J gene end by 4 bases; junction bases not matched to a gene: 5. The CDR3 runs to 14 residues. Germline CDR1 and CDR2: SGHTS and YDEGEE. The CDR3 here is CASSFPGQLYGYTF. For the CDR3, the DNA is TGTGCCAGCAGCTTCCCGGGACAGCTCTATGGCTACACCTTC.

J is TRBJ2-7 and V is TRBV2; perhaps TRBD2 as D (8 bases). Per germline, CDR1 SNHLY and CDR2 FYNNEI. The CDR3 length is 15 residues. V was clipped by 10 bases and J by 2 bases, with 21 bases between them. CDR3 amino acids: CATKLQGTRAYEQYF. CDR3 nucleotides: TGTGCCACAAAATTACAGGGGACTAGAGCCTACGAGCAGTACTTC.

The chain is built from TRBV19 and TRBJ1-1, with D possibly being TRBD1 (5 bases). Trimming pared 5 bases from V and 0 bases from J, leaving 16 bases between. Germline V gene data show CDR1 as LNHDA and CDR2 as SQIVND (reference sequence). The CDR3 runs 16 residues. The CDR3, as DNA: TGTGCCAGTAGTCTCCCCCGGGGAGGGGTGAACACTGAAGCTTTCTTT. The encoded protein is CASSLPRGGVNTEAFF.

The chain carries TRBV29-1 and TRBJ2-2; D is perhaps TRBD1 (5 bases). CDR1 is SQVTM, CDR2 ANQGSEA, per germline. CDR3 length equals 14 residues. The germline V and J ends were trimmed by 3 bases and 3 bases, with 11 bases remaining between them. The CDR3 DNA follows: TGCAGCGTTGATACCCAGGGTTACACCGGGGAGCTGTTTTTT. Its translation is CSVDTQGYTGELFF.

The chain combines TRBV5-6 with TRBJ2-7; D possibly corresponds to TRBD1 (5 bases). V was clipped by 1 base and J by 0 bases, with 11 bases between them. The CDR3 has 15 residues. The germline gives CDR1 SGHDT, CDR2 YYEEEE. The CDR3 bases are TGTGCCAGCAGCTTGCCAGGGCCGAACTCCTACGAGCAGTACTTC. It codes for CASSLPGPNSYEQYF.

This clone was counted between two and nine times. V usage is TRBV29-1 and J usage is TRBJ1-2; 7 nucleotides match TRBD1. CDR1 and CDR2 (germline): SQVTM, ANQGSEA. The CDR3 covers 14 residues. J lost 0 bases, V lost 6 bases, and 7 bases had no gene match. The CDR3 coding sequence is TGCAGCGTGAAGGGGGCTTACCCTAACTATGGCTACACCTTC. Translating it yields CSVKGAYPNYGYTF. The complete variable domain, with remaining parts taken from reference TRBV29-1 and TRBJ1-2, reads SAVISQKPSRDICQRGTSLTIQCQVDSQVTMMFWYRQQPGQSLTLIATANQGSEATYESGFVIDKFPISRPNLTFSTLTVSNMSPEDSSIYLCSVKGAYPNYGYTFGSGTRLTVV.

This chain connects TRBV10-3 to TRBJ1-4; the D gene is possibly TRBD1 (5 bases). V was clipped by 5 bases and J by 5 bases, with 9 bases between them. Germline values: CDR1 ENHRY, CDR2 SYGVKD. The CDR3 loop spans 13 amino acids. The CDR3: CAISYDRNEKLFF. In nucleotides, the CDR3 is TGTGCCATCAGTTATGACAGAAATGAAAAACTGTTTTTT.

The chain couples TRBV5-1 to TRBJ2-7, with 7 bases matching TRBD1. The V gene end was trimmed by 0 bases and the J gene end by 4 bases; junction bases not matched to a gene: 4. This CDR3 comprises 14 residues. Looked up from germline, CDR1 is SGHRS and CDR2 is YFSETQ. CDR3 DNA: TGCGCCAGCAGCTTGGAACAGGGGAGATACGAGCAGTACTTC. Protein: CASSLEQGRYEQYF.

V and J are TRBV7-3 and TRBJ1-1; D is perhaps TRBD1 (5 bases). The germline V gene has CDR1 SGHTA and CDR2 FQGTGA. V lost 6 bases, J lost 7 bases, and 21 bases lay in between. This CDR3 spans 15 amino acids. The CDR3 protein is CASSSVGGQTREAFF. The CDR3, as DNA: TGTGCCAGCAGTTCTGTCGGGGGTCAGACCCGTGAAGCTTTCTTT. Filled out from reference TRBV7-3 and TRBJ1-1, the complete variable domain reads GAGVSQTPSNKVTEKGKYVELRCDPISGHTALYWYRQSLGQGPEFLIYFQGTGAADDSGLPNDRFFAVRPEGSVSTLKIQRTERGDSAVYLCASSSVGGQTREAFFGQGTRLTVV.

V usage is TRBV19 and J usage is TRBJ2-7; 8 bases align to TRBD2. The J segment lost 6 bases and the V segment lost 9 bases, leaving 1 base of the junction unmatched. The CDR3 is made up of 10 amino acids. CDR1 LNHDA and CDR2 SQIVND come from the germline V gene (reference sequence). CDR3 residues: CASGGVEQYF. The CDR3 DNA follows: TGTGCCAGCGGGGGGGTCGAGCAGTACTTC.

In its sample, this clone was seen once. The chain couples TRBV6-5 to TRBJ2-1, with D hard to call. With 6 bases removed from V and 10 bases from J, the gap between germline ends came to 4 bases. The CDR3 runs 9 residues. Germline CDR1 reads MNHEY; CDR2 reads SVGAGI. This CDR3 reads CASSKEQFF. In DNA, the CDR3 is TGTGCCAGCAGCAAAGAGCAGTTCTTC.

V gene TRBV4-1 combines with J gene TRBJ1-4; 7 bases fit TRBD1. The CDR3 runs to 14 residues. Trimming removed 0 bases from V and 8 bases from J; junction bases left unmatched: 3. The germline CDR1 and CDR2 sequences are MGHRA and YSYEKL. The CDR3 DNA is TGCGCCAGCAGCCAAGATTGGGGACAGGAAAAACTGTTTTTT. It codes for CASSQDWGQEKLFF.

The chain recombines TRBV19 with TRBJ1-5; D gene ambiguous. The germline V gene encodes CDR1 LNHDA and CDR2 SQIVND (reference sequence). V lost 9 bases to trimming and J lost 9 bases, with 9 bases between them. The CDR3 runs 10 residues. CDR3 sequence reads: CARNFSPQHF. In DNA, the CDR3 is TGTGCCAGAAACTTCTCGCCCCAGCATTTT.

The genes are TRBV5-1 and TRBJ2-5; 12 bases line up with TRBD1. V shed 4 bases, J shed 4 bases, and the junction held 8 bases outside the gene matches. The CDR3 spans 16 residues. Germline V gene lookup returns CDR1 SGHRS and CDR2 YFSETQ. The CDR3 sequence: CASSRTGTGGGETQYF. The CDR3, as DNA: TGCGCCAGCAGCCGCACCGGGACAGGGGGCGGAGAGACCCAGTACTTC.